This T cell receptor beta chain was found in a study of Graves' ophthalmopathy and Graves' hyperthyroidism. Where ophthalmopathy was present, donors had moderate-to-severe activity, CAS ≥3, NOSPECS ≥4 and duration under 3 months. The source of the PBMCs was around 10 ml of fresh peripheral blood. This clonotype was found many times. Its antigen is not known. Overall study findings and caveats: Most expanded clonotypes in thyroid above 0.001 frequency also showed up in blood. This model predicted ophthalmopathy progression (sensitivity about 67%, specificity 72.22%).

Amplification of the TCR beta CDR3 regions used RNA transcripts (as template). In the first round, RT-PCR was carried out with HTBI primers, and a multiplex PCR formed the second round. TCRdb re-analysed the multiplex PCR reads in MiXCR, keeping a single row per CDR3 protein. This repertoire shows 650,000 to 800,000 distinct CDR3 sequences, over 40% found once; its top ten account for under 3.5%. This CDR3 contains 12 residues. Germline V gene lookup returns CDR1 SEHNR and CDR2 FQNEAQ (reference sequence). V was cut by 5 bases and J by 6 bases, with 10 bases left in between. J is TRBJ1-1 and V is TRBV7-9; D not certain. This TCR derives from an adult man with Graves' ophthalmopathy. The specimen sequenced was peripheral blood. Written as DNA, the CDR3 is TGTGCCAGCAGCCCCACCGTGCCTGAAGCTTTCTTT. Encoded protein: CASSPTVPEAFF.